The rows below give T cell receptor beta chains drawn from one sample of a study of T cell repertoires in cytomegalovirus infection. For these TCRs, the target antigens are not known. TCRdb reanalysed the reads using MiXCR and keeps one entry per CDR3 protein. This sample has some 500,000 distinct CDR3 sequences, with 40% found just once. The input for sequencing was cultured PBMCs, taken from culture after CMV antigen stimulation. The origin of the receptors is a human donor in good health (CMV status not recorded). Some clones in this sample may be carry-over from other donors' samples. CDR3s include the opening cysteine and the closing phenylalanine or tryptophan. D genes are given only for firm matches. The size field is filled for only some rows; it gives once, few, many or a size class.

>-|TRBV12-3/TRBV12-4|TRBD1|TRBJ1-6
CASSLTGRLDSPLHF
TGTGCCAGCAGTCTGACAGGGCGGTTGGATTCACCCCTCCACTTT
>many|TRBV7-8|TRBD2|TRBJ2-1
CASSPRLAAWDEQFF
TGTGCCAGCAGCCCCAGACTAGCGGCGTGGGATGAGCAGTTCTTC
>few|TRBV6-6|-|TRBJ2-5
CASSYPEGQETQYF
TGTGCCAGCAGTTACCCGGAGGGCCAAGAGACCCAGTACTTC
>-|TRBV7-9|-|TRBJ2-3
CASSLDAFITDTQYF
TGTGCCAGCAGCTTAGATGCGTTTATCACAGATACGCAGTATTTT
>few|TRBV7-2|TRBD2|TRBJ2-4
CASSLGGGGKNIQYF
TGTGCCAGCAGCTTAGGGGGGGGAGGCAAAAACATTCAGTACTTC
>-|TRBV19|-|TRBJ1-2
CASSSTGQSYGYTF
TGTGCCAGTAGCAGTACGGGGCAGAGCTATGGCTACACCTTC
>few|TRBV10-3|TRBD1|TRBJ2-7
CAISESSVDRESDEQYF
TGTGCCATCAGTGAGTCTTCTGTGGACAGGGAAAGCGACGAGCAGTACTTC
>-|TRBV25-1|-|TRBJ2-3
CASRERGSPTDTQYF
TGTGCCAGCAGAGAGAGGGGGTCCCCCACAGATACGCAGTATTTT
>few|TRBV12-3/TRBV12-4|-|TRBJ2-3
CASSLELADTQYF
TGTGCCAGCAGTTTAGAGCTCGCAGATACGCAGTATTTT
>once|TRBV20-1|-|TRBJ2-5
CSAVRALGETQYF
TGCAGTGCGGTCCGGGCGCTTGGGGAGACCCAGTACTTC
>-|TRBV6-6|TRBD2|TRBJ2-7
CASRLGSGYEQYF
TGTGCCAGCAGACTCGGTAGCGGGTACGAGCAGTACTTC
>-|TRBV7-8|-|TRBJ2-7
CASSSAADEQYF
TGTGCCAGCAGCTCCGCTGCGGACGAGCAGTACTTC
>-|TRBV2|TRBD2|TRBJ2-7
CASSEAPGTSSATYEQYF
TGTGCCAGCAGTGAAGCCCCCGGGACTAGCTCGGCCACCTACGAGCAGTACTTC
>few|TRBV12-3/TRBV12-4|-|TRBJ1-4
CASSFRRAVQNEKLFF
TGTGCCAGCAGTTTCCGTCGGGCAGTCCAGAATGAAAAACTGTTTTTT
>-|TRBV7-8|-|TRBJ2-1
CASSIGPGDEQFF
TGTGCCAGCAGCATCGGACCAGGCGATGAGCAGTTCTTC
>few|TRBV12-3/TRBV12-4|-|TRBJ2-7
CASSFLALGEQYF
TGTGCCAGCAGTTTTCTGGCGCTGGGGGAGCAGTACTTC
>-|TRBV7-2|-|TRBJ2-1
CASSPRSRRDEQFF
TGTGCCAGCAGCCCCCGGTCTCGGCGCGATGAGCAGTTCTTC
>-|TRBV20-1|-|TRBJ1-6
CSASLRGWGSPLHF
TGCAGTGCTAGCTTAAGGGGGTGGGGTTCACCCCTCCACTTT
>few|TRBV12-3/TRBV12-4|-|TRBJ1-3
CASTGSASGNTIYF
TGTGCCAGCACCGGGTCCGCGTCTGGAAACACCATATATTTT
>-|TRBV7-2|-|TRBJ2-7
CASSVGGGPTYEQYF
TGTGCCAGCAGCGTGGGGGGTGGCCCAACCTACGAGCAGTACTTC
>-|TRBV5-1|TRBD1|TRBJ1-2
CASSAGTGLNGYTF
TGCGCCAGCAGCGCCGGGACAGGGTTGAATGGCTACACCTTC
>-|TRBV12-3/TRBV12-4|-|TRBJ2-3
CASSWGRGTDTQYF
TGTGCCAGCAGTTGGGGGAGAGGCACAGATACGCAGTATTTT
>-|TRBV2|-|TRBJ1-5
CASGAGQNNQPQHF
TGTGCCAGCGGAGCCGGACAGAACAATCAGCCCCAGCATTTT
>-|TRBV10-3|TRBD2|TRBJ2-3
CAIATSGPRDTQYF
TGTGCCATCGCGACTAGCGGCCCCCGGGATACGCAGTATTTT
>-|TRBV5-5|-|TRBJ2-7
CASSAGQNRNEQYF
TGTGCCAGCAGCGCCGGACAGAATAGGAACGAGCAGTACTTC
>many|TRBV7-2|-|TRBJ2-1
CASSLDQDHHNEQFF
TGTGCCAGCAGCTTAGATCAGGACCATCACAATGAGCAGTTCTTC
>-|TRBV6-2/TRBV6-3|TRBD1|TRBJ2-7
CASSYSTPRTGFWGEQYF
TGTGCCAGCAGTTACTCGACCCCTCGGACAGGCTTTTGGGGCGAGCAGTACTTC
>few|TRBV7-2|TRBD2|TRBJ2-3
CASSLARGISTDTQYF
TGTGCCAGCAGCTTAGCGCGGGGGATTAGCACAGATACGCAGTATTTT
>-|TRBV27|-|TRBJ1-4
CASSFAQYNEKLFF
TGTGCCAGCAGTTTTGCCCAGTACAATGAAAAACTGTTTTTT